The 9 T cell receptor beta chains listed next were all sequenced from one sample in a study of Graves' ophthalmopathy and Graves' hyperthyroidism. The TCR beta CDR3 regions underwent amplification from RNA transcripts. RT-PCR in the first round used HTBI primers; a second-round multiplex PCR followed. TCRdb passed the multiplex PCR reads through MiXCR, listing each CDR3 protein once. The sample lists 13,000 to 15,000 distinct CDR3 sequences, 50% occurring once. Material: peripheral blood. These receptors all come from a woman aged 25-40 years with Graves' ophthalmopathy.

The chain couples TRBV7-2 to TRBJ1-2; no definite D call. Germline V lookup: CDR1 SGHTA, CDR2 FQGNSA. The V and J ends lost 1 base and 1 base respectively, with 4 bases between them. This CDR3 has 13 residues. CDR3 amino acids: CASSLDGNYGYTF. CDR3 nucleotides: TGTGCCAGCAGCTTAGACGGTAACTATGGCTACACCTTC. The variable domain in full, completed from reference TRBV7-2 and TRBJ1-2, reads GAGVSQSPSNKVTEKGKDVELRCDPISGHTALYWYRQSLGQGLEFLIYFQGNSAPDKSGLPSDRFSAERTGGSVSTLTIQRTQQEDSAVYLCASSLDGNYGYTFGSGTRLTVV.

The rearrangement uses TRBV13 and TRBJ2-5, with TRBD2 identical over 8 bases. Trimming cost V 0 bases and J 2 bases; bases outside gene matches: 5. Germline CDR1 and CDR2: PRHDT and FYEKMQ (reference sequence). The CDR3 runs to 16 residues. The chain's CDR3 is CASSLGYREGQETQYF. CDR3 in DNA: TGTGCCAGCAGCTTAGGTTATCGGGAGGGACAAGAGACCCAGTACTTC.

This clonotype is medium-sized by share. The CDR3, as DNA: TGTGCCACCAGTGATTTGCGAGGACTAGCGGGGGATGTTGATACGCAGTATTTT. Protein sequence: CATSDLRGLAGDVDTQYF. The chain couples TRBV24-1 to TRBJ2-3; 13 bases align to TRBD2. The germline gives CDR1 KGHDR, CDR2 SFDVKD. The CDR3 loop spans 18 amino acids. V shed 0 bases and J 6 bases; nucleotides not matched to a gene: 8.

V and J are TRBV7-8 and TRBJ2-1, with 9 positions matching TRBD2. The CDR3 sequence is 18 residues long. The V gene end was trimmed by 2 bases and the J gene end by 6 bases; junction bases not matched to a gene: 14. CDR1 is SGHVS and CDR2 is FQNEAQ in the germline V gene. The chain's CDR3 is CASSLRVSGSLYGNEQFF. The CDR3 DNA reads TGTGCCAGCAGCTTACGGGTTAGCGGGAGTTTATACGGCAATGAGCAGTTCTTC.

At least ten counts were recorded for this clonotype. This sequence joins TRBV7-9 and TRBJ2-3; D remains unclear. CDR3 length: 12 amino acids. Germline assignment: CDR1 SEHNR and CDR2 FQNEAQ (reference sequence). Trimming stripped 4 bases from V and 6 bases from J, with 8 bases between. The CDR3 protein is CASSSTWDTQYF. In DNA, the CDR3 is TGTGCCAGCAGCTCGACCTGGGATACGCAGTATTTT. The full variable domain, its missing parts supplied by reference TRBV7-9 and TRBJ2-3, is DTGVSQNPRHKITKRGQNVTFRCDPISEHNRLYWYRQTLGQGPEFLTYFQNEAQLEKSRLLSDRFSAERPKGSFSTLEIQRTEQGDSAMYLCASSSTWDTQYFGPGTRLTVL.

Regarding this clonotype: The junction and the germline gene differ at one end; a read error may be behind it. This chain joins TRBV7-2 and TRBJ2-1; D uncertain. Looked up from germline, CDR1 is SGHTA and CDR2 is FQGNSA. The CDR3 totals 15 residues. CDR3 coding DNA: TGTGCCTGCAGCTTAAGGGCCGCAGCGAACAATGAGCAGTTCTTC. The encoded protein is CACSLRAAANNEQFF.

On this clonotype: A single base separates this from a much larger clone, so it may be a read error. V usage is TRBV20-1 and J usage is TRBJ2-1, with D uncertain. V gave up 5 bases and J gave up 0 bases, with 8 bases separating them. The CDR3 loop spans 13 amino acids. Germline-derived CDR1 and CDR2 are DFQATT and SNEGSKA (reference sequence). The CDR3 sequence is CSAGGPSYNEQFF. As DNA, the CDR3 is TGCAGTGCTGGCGGACCCTCCTACAATGAGCAGTTCTTC.

The chain combines TRBV25-1 with TRBJ2-7, with 10 bases aligning to TRBD1. The CDR3 contains 16 residues. Trimming at V came to 10 bases and at J to 4 bases, leaving 16 bases not matched to a gene. Germline assignment: CDR1 MGHDK and CDR2 SYGVNS. The CDR3 DNA reads TGTGCCAACCGAGTCCGGGACAGGGGATTTAGGTACGAGCAGTACTTC. Encoded protein: CANRVRDRGFRYEQYF.

There are a few counts of this clonotype. This chain's CDR3 is CASSRREREQYF. The CDR3 region has the DNA TGTGCCAGCAGCAGGCGGGAGCGGGAGCAGTACTTC. This chain connects TRBV5-8 to TRBJ2-7, with 7 positions matching TRBD2. Trimming took 4 bases from V and 7 from J; bases not matched to a gene: 5. CDR1 is SGHTS, CDR2 YDEGEE, per germline. There are 12 residues in the CDR3.